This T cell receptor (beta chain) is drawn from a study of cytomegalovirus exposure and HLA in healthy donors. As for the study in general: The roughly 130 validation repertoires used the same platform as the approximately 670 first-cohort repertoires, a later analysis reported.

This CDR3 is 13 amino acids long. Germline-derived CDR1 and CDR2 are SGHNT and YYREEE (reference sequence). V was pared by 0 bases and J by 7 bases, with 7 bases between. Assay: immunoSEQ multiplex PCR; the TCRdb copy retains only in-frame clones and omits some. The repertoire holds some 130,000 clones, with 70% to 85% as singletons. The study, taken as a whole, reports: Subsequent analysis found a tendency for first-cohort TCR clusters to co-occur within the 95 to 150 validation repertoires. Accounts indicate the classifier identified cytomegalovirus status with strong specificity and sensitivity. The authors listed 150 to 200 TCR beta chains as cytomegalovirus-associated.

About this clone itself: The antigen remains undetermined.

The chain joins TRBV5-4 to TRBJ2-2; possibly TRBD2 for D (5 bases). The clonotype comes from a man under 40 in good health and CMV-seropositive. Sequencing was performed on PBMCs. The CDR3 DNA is TGTGCCAGCAGCTTGGATCGGGGCGGGGAGCTGTTTTTT. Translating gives CASSLDRGGELFF.